These 3 T cell receptor beta chains originate from one sample sequenced in a study of vaccination effects on CD4 cells after COVID-19. No antigen has been identified for these receptors. Assay used: immunoSEQ multiplex PCR; TCRdb lists only in-frame clones, some missing. The table lists 20,000 or so clones, around 70% of them singletons. After expansion with viral peptide pools in the ViraFEST assay, antigen-specific CD4+ T cells were sequenced. The culture ran for approximately 10 days before CD4+ T cells were isolated. Here the sequenced sample was CD4+ T cells from PBMCs cultured with HCoV-229E spike peptides, taken before COVID-19 vaccination. These receptors came from a human donor who received a COVID-19 vaccine.

This clone was detected once. The chain has TRBV3-1 (or the pseudogene TRBV3-2) and TRBJ2-1, with TRBD2 matching 7 bases. The V segment lost 6 bases and the J segment 6 bases; nucleotides outside the gene matches: 11. This CDR3 is 15 amino acids long. Germline-derived CDR1 and CDR2 are LGHDT and YNNKEL (reference sequence). The CDR3: CASRLSSGFLNEQFF. The DNA for the CDR3 is TGTGCCAGCAGGTTGTCTAGCGGTTTCCTCAATGAGCAGTTCTTC.

The chain recombines TRBV11-2 with TRBJ1-6; possible D gene TRBD1, 5 bases. The ends were cut back, 5 bases at V and 10 bases at J, with 18 bases in the middle. Germline V gives CDR1 SGHAT, CDR2 FQNNGV. The CDR3 is 15 residues long. The DNA for the CDR3 is TGTGCCAGCAGCCCCGTCCTGAGGGGAGGATCACCCCTCCACTTT. Translating it yields CASSPVLRGGSPLHF. The full variable domain, with the rest looked up from reference TRBV11-2 and TRBJ1-6, is EAGVAQSPRYKIIEKRQSVAFWCNPISGHATLYWYQQILGQGPKLLIQFQNNGVVDDSQLPKDRFSAERLKGVDSTLKIQPAKLEDSAVYLCASSPVLRGGSPLHFGNGTRLTVT.

V and J are TRBV7-8 and TRBJ1-1, with D possibly matching TRBD1 (6 bases). Trimming removed 5 bases from V and 11 bases from J, with 18 bases in between. The CDR3 runs to 13 residues. Germline lookup yields CDR1 SGHVS and CDR2 FQNEAQ. The CDR3 spells CASSHREGGWAFF. As DNA, the CDR3 is TGTGCCAGCAGCCACAGGGAAGGCGGTTGGGCTTTCTTT. Based on the CDR3 plus reference TRBV7-8 and TRBJ1-1, the full variable domain is GAGVSQSPRYKVAKRGQDVALRCDPISGHVSLFWYQQALGQGPEFLTYFQNEAQLDKSGLPSDRFFAERPEGSVSTLKIQRTQQEDSAVYLCASSHREGGWAFFGQGTRLTVV.